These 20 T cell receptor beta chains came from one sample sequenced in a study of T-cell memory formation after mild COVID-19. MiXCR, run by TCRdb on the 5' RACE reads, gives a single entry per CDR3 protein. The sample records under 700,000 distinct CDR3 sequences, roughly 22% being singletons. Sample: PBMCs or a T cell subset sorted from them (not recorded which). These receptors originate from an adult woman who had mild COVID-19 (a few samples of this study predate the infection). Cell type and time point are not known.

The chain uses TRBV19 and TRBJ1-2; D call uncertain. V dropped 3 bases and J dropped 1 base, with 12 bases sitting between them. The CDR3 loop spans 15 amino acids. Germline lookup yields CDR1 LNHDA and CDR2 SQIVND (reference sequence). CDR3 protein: CASSMVHRGNYGYTF. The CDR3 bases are TGTGCCAGTAGTATGGTCCACCGGGGTAACTATGGCTACACCTTC. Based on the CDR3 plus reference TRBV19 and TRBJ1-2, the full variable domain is DGGITQSPKYLFRKEGQNVTLSCEQNLNHDAMYWYRQDPGQGLRLIYYSQIVNDFQKGDIAEGYSVSREKKESFPLTVTSAQKNPTAFYLCASSMVHRGNYGYTFGSGTRLTVV.

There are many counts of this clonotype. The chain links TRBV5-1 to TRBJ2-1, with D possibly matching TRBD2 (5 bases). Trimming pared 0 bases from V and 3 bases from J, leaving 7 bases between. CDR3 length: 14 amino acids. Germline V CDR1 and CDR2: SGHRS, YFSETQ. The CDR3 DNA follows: TGCGCCAGCAGCTTGGCGGACTTCTACAATGAGCAGTTCTTC. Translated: CASSLADFYNEQFF.

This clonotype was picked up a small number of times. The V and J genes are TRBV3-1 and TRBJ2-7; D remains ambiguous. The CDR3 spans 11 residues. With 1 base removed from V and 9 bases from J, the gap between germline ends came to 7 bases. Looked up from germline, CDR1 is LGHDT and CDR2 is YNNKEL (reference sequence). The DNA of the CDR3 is TGTGCCAGCAGCCAAGCTTCGTGGCAGTACTTC. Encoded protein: CASSQASWQYF.

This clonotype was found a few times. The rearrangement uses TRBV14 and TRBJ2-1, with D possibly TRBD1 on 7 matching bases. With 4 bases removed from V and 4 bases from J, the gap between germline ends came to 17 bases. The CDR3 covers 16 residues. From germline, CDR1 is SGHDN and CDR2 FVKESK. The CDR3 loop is CASSRGAGGIYNEQFF. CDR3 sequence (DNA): TGTGCCAGCAGCCGGGGGGCAGGGGGAATTTACAATGAGCAGTTCTTC.

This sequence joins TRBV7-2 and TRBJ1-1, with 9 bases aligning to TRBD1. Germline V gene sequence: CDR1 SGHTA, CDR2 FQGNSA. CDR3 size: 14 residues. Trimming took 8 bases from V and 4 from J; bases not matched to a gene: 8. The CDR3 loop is CASRPGQGFTEAFF. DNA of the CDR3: TGTGCCAGCCGTCCGGGACAGGGTTTCACTGAAGCTTTCTTT.

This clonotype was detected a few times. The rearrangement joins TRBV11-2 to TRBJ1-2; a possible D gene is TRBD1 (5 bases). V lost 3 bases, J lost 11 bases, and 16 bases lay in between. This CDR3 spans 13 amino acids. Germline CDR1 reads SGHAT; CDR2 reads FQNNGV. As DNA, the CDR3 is TGTGCCAGCAGCTTCAACGGGGCGGTCCGTTACACCTTC. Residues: CASSFNGAVRYTF.

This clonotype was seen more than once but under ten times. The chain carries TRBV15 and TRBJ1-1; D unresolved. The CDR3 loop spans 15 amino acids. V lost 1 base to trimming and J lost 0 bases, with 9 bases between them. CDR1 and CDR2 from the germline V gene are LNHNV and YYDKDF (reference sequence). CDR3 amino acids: CATSRASGLNTEAFF. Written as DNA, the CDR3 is TGTGCCACCAGCAGAGCCTCCGGGCTGAACACTGAAGCTTTCTTT.

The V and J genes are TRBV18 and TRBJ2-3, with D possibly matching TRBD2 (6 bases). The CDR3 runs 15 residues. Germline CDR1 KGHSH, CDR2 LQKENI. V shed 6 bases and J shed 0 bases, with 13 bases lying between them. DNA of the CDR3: TGTGCCAGCTCCCGCATAGCGGACAGCACAGATACGCAGTATTTT. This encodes CASSRIADSTDTQYF. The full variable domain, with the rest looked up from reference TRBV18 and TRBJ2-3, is NAGVMQNPRHLVRRRGQEARLRCSPMKGHSHVYWYRQLPEEGLKFMVYLQKENIIDESGMPKERFSAEFPKEGPSILRIQQVVRGDSAAYFCASSRIADSTDTQYFGPGTRLTVL.

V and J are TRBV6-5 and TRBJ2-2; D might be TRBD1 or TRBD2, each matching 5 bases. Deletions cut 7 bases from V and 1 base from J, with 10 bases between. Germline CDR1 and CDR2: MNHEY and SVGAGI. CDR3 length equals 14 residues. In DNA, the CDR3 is TGTGCCAGCACGAGGGGAAGGAACACCGGGGAGCTGTTTTTT. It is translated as CASTRGRNTGELFF.

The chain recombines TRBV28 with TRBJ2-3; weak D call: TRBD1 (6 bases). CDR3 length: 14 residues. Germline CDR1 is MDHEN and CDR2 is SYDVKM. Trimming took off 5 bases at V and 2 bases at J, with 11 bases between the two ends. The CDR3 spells CASSEQGFTDTQYF. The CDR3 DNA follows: TGTGCCAGCAGTGAACAGGGATTCACAGATACGCAGTATTTT.

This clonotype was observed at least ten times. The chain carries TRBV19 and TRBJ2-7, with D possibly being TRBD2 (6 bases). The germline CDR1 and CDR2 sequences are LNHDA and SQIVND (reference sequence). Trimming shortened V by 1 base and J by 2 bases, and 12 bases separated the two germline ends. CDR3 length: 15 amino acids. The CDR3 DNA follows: TGTGCCAGTAGTATAGGTTCGGCGGGAACCTACGAGCAGTACTTC. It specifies CASSIGSAGTYEQYF.

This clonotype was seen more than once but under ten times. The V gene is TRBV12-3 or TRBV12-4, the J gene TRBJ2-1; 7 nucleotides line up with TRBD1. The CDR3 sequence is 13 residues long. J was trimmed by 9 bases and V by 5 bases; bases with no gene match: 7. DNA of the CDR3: TGTGCCAGCAGTCGCAGGGGGATGGGTGAGCAGTTCTTC. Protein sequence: CASSRRGMGEQFF.

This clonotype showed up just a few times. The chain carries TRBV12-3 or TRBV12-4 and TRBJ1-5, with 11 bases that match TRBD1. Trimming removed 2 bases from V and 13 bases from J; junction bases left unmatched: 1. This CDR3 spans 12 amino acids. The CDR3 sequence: CASSLWDRGQHF. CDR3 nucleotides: TGTGCCAGCAGTTTATGGGACAGGGGGCAGCATTTT.

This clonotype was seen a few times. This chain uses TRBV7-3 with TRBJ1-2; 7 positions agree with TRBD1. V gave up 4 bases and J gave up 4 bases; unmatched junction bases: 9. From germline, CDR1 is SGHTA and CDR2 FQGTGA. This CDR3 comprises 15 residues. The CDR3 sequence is CASSYQSGTAYGYTF. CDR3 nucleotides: TGTGCCAGCAGCTACCAATCCGGGACAGCCTATGGCTACACCTTC.

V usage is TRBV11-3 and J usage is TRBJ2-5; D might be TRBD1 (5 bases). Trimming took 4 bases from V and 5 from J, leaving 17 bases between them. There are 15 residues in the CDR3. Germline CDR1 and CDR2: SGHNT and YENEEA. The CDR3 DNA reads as TGTGCCAGCAGCTGGGCGGCAGGGAAGGAGGAGACCCAGTACTTC. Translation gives CASSWAAGKEETQYF.

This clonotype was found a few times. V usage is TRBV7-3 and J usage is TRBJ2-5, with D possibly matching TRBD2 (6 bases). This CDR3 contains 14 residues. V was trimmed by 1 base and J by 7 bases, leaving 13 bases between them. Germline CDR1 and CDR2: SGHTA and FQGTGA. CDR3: CASSLSGASGTQYF. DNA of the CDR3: TGTGCCAGCAGCTTAAGCGGGGCCAGCGGGACCCAGTACTTC.

CDR3 coding DNA: TGCGCCAGCCGACAGGGATCTGGCAATGAGCAGTTCTTC. Translation: CASRQGSGNEQFF. The V call is TRBV5-1, the J call TRBJ2-1; the match to TRBD1 covers 7 bases. Germline V gene sequence: CDR1 SGHRS, CDR2 YFSETQ. This CDR3 has 13 amino acids. The V gene end was trimmed by 7 bases and the J gene end by 6 bases; junction bases not matched to a gene: 7.

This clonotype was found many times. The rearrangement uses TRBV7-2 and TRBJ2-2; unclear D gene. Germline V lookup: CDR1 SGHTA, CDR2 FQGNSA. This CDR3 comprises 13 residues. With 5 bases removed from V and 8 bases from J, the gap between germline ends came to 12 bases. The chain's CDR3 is CASSQKVRGELFF. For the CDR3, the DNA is TGTGCCAGCAGCCAAAAAGTCAGAGGGGAGCTGTTTTTT.

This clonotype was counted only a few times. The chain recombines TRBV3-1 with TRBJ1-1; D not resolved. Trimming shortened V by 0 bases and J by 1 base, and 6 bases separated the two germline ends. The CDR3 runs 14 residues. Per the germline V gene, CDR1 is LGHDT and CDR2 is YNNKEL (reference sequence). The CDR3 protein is CASSQDTGNTEAFF. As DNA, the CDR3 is TGTGCCAGCAGCCAAGATACCGGGAACACTGAAGCTTTCTTT.

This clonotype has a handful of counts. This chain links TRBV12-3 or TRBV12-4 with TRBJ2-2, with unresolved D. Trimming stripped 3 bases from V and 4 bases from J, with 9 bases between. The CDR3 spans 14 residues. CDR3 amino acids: CASSLSVGTGELFF. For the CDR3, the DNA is TGTGCCAGCAGTTTGAGTGTTGGCACCGGGGAGCTGTTTTTT.